The subject of this entry is one TCR beta chain. The antigen is not known. The sample comes from a study of T cells after yellow fever vaccination. Regarding the study as a whole: The CD4 compartment and the CD8 compartment contained a small share of clonotypes in common. In post-booster samples, most primary-vaccination clones reappeared (approximately 96% CD4, about 90% CD8).

TCRdb independently ran MiXCR on the 5' RACE reads; one entry per CDR3 protein. This sample has 360,000 or so distinct CDR3 sequences, with around a tenth found just once. Germline V gene lookup returns CDR1 SGHDT and CDR2 YYEEEE. The V end lost 2 bases, the J end lost 7 bases, and 7 bases lay between the germline ends. The CDR3 is made up of 11 amino acids. This clonotype was obtained from a man younger than 30 who received the YFV17D yellow fever vaccine. The sequences come from PBMCs, collected on the day of the first yellow fever vaccination. The rearrangement joins TRBV5-6 to TRBJ2-7; D ambiguous. This CDR3 is CASSFQGEQYF. The DNA for the CDR3 is TGTGCCAGCAGCTTTCAAGGGGAGCAGTACTTC.